This T cell receptor (beta chain) was retrieved from a study of PD-1 blockade in classical Hodgkin lymphoma. Whole-study results and caveats: Newly diagnosed patients were said to have less baseline TCR diversity than healthy donors did.

The V end lost 2 bases, the J end lost 5 bases, and 15 bases lay between the germline ends. CDR3 size: 15 residues. Germline V gene data show CDR1 as PRHDT and CDR2 as FYEKMQ (reference sequence). Every patient was affected by relapse after autologous stem cell transplantation, while exposure to brentuximab vedotin was not uniform. The table came from immunoSEQ multiplex PCR; TCRdb's copy has only in-frame clones and leaves some out. The sample shows 30,000 to 45,000 clones, 88% of them seen only once. To note about this clone: What it binds is unknown.

The source of this sequence is a human donor with classical Hodgkin lymphoma. This rearrangement joins TRBV13 to TRBJ2-5; D might be TRBD1 (6 bases). Specimen: peripheral blood mononuclear cells (PBMCs), collected before the second cycle of nivolumab. This CDR3 reads CASSLLVDSFETQYF. CDR3 DNA: TGTGCCAGCAGCTTACTAGTGGACAGCTTCGAGACCCAGTACTTC.